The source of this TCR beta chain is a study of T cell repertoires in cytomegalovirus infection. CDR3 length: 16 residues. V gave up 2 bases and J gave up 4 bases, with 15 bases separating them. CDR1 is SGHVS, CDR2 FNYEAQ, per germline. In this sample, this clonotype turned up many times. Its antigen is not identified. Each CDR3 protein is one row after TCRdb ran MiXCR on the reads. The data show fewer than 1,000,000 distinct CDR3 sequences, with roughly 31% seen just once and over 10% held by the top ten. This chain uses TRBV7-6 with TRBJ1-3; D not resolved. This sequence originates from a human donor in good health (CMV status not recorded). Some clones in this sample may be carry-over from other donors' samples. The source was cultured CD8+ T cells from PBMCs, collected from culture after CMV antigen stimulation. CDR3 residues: CASSLYPKGPGNTIYF. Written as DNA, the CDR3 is TGTGCCAGCAGCTTATACCCAAAAGGACCCGGAAACACCATATATTTT.